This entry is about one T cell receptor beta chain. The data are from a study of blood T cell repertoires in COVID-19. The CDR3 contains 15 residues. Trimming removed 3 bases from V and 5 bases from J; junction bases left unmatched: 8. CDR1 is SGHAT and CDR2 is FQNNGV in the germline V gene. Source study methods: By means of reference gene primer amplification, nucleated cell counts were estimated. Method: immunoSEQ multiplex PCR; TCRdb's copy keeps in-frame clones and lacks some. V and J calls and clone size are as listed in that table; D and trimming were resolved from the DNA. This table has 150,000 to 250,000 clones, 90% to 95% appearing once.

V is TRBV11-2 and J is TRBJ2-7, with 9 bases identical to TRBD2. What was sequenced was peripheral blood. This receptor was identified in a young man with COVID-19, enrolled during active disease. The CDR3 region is CASSLVAGAPHEQYF. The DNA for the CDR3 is TGTGCCAGCAGCTTGGTAGCGGGGGCCCCCCACGAGCAGTACTTC. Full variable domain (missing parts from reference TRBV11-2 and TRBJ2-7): EAGVAQSPRYKIIEKRQSVAFWCNPISGHATLYWYQQILGQGPKLLIQFQNNGVVDDSQLPKDRFSAERLKGVDSTLKIQPAKLEDSAVYLCASSLVAGAPHEQYFGPGTRLTVT.